These 12 T cell receptor beta chains share one sample of origin, sequenced in a study of monozygotic twins with inflammatory bowel disease. TCRdb re-called the 5' RACE reads, yielding one record per CDR3 amino acid sequence without DNA. The table for this sample gives 350,000 to 550,000 distinct CDR3 sequences. The sample was blood. The source of these receptors is a human donor with ulcerative colitis or Crohn's disease, or a healthy co-twin of an affected twin (not recorded which).

This chain links TRBV7-2 with TRBJ1-5; the D call of TRBD1 rests on TCRdb alone, since no DNA is present to check it. Germline CDR1 and CDR2: SGHTA and FQGNSA. This CDR3 comprises 15 residues. The CDR3: CASSPLGQGDWPQHF.

The chain recombines TRBV5-5 with TRBJ2-7. The CDR3 extends over 15 amino acids. Germline CDR1 is SGHKS and CDR2 is YYEKEE (reference sequence). CDR3 protein: CASSLAELLTYEQYF.

V gene TRBV7-2 combines with J gene TRBJ2-7; TCRdb names TRBD1, which stays unverified in the absence of DNA. Germline CDR1 reads SGHTA; CDR2 reads FQGNSA. The CDR3 is 14 residues long. The CDR3 sequence: CASSLKVGGYEQYF.

This chain joins TRBV3-1 and TRBJ2-2; with no DNA, the TCRdb D assignment of TRBD2 cannot be verified. The CDR3 sequence is 17 residues long. The germline gives CDR1 LGHDT, CDR2 YNNKEL (reference sequence). The CDR3 protein is CASRKLAGGFDTGELFF. Filled out from reference TRBV3-1 and TRBJ2-2, the complete variable domain reads DTAVSQTPKYLVTQMGNDKSIKCEQNLGHDTMYWYKQDSKKFLKIMFSYNNKELIINETVPNRFSPKSPDKAHLNLHINSLELGDSAVYFCASRKLAGGFDTGELFFGEGSRLTVL.

The chain combines TRBV5-5 with TRBJ2-2; the TCRdb D gene call, TRBD1, has no DNA to confirm it. The germline gives CDR1 SGHKS, CDR2 YYEKEE (reference sequence). The CDR3 sequence is 16 residues long. The chain's CDR3 is CASSLAGTRNAGELFF.

V usage is TRBV7-2 and J usage is TRBJ2-4; without DNA, the TCRdb call of TRBD2 cannot be checked. This CDR3 region has 13 residues. Per germline, CDR1 SGHTA and CDR2 FQGNSA. The CDR3 region is CASSLEVAVLQYF.

The chain's CDR3 is CASTPGTRGINTEAFF. This chain links TRBV12-3 or TRBV12-4 with TRBJ1-1; checking the TCRdb D call of TRBD1 is not possible without DNA. The CDR3 has 16 residues.

The chain has TRBV18 and TRBJ1-2; absent DNA, TCRdb's TRBD1 call cannot be checked. This CDR3 is built from 14 residues. The germline CDR1 and CDR2 sequences are KGHSH and LQKENI. Here the CDR3 reads CASARDRGDYGYTF.

V is TRBV5-1 and J is TRBJ2-6; TCRdb names TRBD1, which stays unverified in the absence of DNA. The CDR3 length is 18 residues. The V gene's germline CDR1 is SGHRS and CDR2 YFSETQ. The CDR3 loop reads CASSQLRAGISGANVLTF.

V and J are TRBV3-1 and TRBJ2-5; TCRdb picks TRBD1, but there is no DNA to check that call. This CDR3 spans 16 amino acids. Germline assignment: CDR1 LGHDT and CDR2 YNNKEL (reference sequence). The CDR3 reads CASSVSLQGLGETQYF.

V and J are TRBV29-1 and TRBJ2-3. The CDR3 is made up of 14 amino acids. The germline V gene has CDR1 SQVTM and CDR2 ANQGSEA. The CDR3 sequence: CSVEDQEITDTQYF.

V is TRBV5-1 and J is TRBJ2-1. Germline V gene lookup returns CDR1 SGHRS and CDR2 YFSETQ. The CDR3 is 13 residues long. The CDR3: CASSLGNGNEQFF.